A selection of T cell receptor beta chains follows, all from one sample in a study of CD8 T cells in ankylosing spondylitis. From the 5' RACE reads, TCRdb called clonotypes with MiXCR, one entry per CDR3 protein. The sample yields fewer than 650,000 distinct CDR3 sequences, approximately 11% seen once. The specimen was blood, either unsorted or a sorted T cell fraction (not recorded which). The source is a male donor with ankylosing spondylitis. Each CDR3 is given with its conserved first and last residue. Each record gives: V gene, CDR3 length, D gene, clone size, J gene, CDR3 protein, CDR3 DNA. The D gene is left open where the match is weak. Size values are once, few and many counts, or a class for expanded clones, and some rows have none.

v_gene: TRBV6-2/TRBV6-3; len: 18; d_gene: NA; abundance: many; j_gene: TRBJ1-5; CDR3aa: CASSYLGRGRVGNQPQHF; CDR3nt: TGTGCCAGCAGTTACCTTGGTCGGGGCAGGGTAGGCAATCAGCCCCAGCATTTT
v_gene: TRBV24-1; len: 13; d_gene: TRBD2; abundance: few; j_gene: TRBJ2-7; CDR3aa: CATSGTSSYEQYF; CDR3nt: TGTGCCACCAGTGGGACTAGCAGCTACGAGCAGTACTTC
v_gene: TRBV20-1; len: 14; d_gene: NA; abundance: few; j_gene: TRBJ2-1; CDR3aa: CSAGDSRSYNEQFF; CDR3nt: TGCAGTGCTGGTGACAGCCGCTCCTACAATGAGCAGTTCTTC
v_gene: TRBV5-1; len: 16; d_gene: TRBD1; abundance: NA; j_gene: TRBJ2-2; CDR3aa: CASSLGTGGNTGELFF; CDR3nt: TGCGCCAGCAGCTTGGGGACAGGGGGCAACACCGGGGAGCTGTTTTTT
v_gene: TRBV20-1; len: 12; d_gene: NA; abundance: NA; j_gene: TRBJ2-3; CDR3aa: CSANKITDTQYF; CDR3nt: TGCAGTGCTAATAAAATCACAGATACGCAGTATTTT
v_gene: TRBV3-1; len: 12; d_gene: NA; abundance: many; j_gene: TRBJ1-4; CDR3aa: CASSHKGTKLFF; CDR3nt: TGTGCCAGCAGCCATAAGGGGACAAAACTGTTTTTT
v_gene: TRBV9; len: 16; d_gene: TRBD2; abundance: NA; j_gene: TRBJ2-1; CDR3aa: CASSTSSGRTNNEQFF; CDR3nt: TGTGCCAGCAGCACCAGTAGCGGGAGGACCAACAATGAGCAGTTCTTC
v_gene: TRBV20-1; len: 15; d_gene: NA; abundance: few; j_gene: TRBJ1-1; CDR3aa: CSANRGPTLNTEAFF; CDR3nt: TGCAGTGCTAACCGAGGGCCCACCTTGAACACTGAAGCTTTCTTT
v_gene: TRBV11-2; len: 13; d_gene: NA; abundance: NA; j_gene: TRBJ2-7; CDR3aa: CASHSANSYEQYF; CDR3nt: TGTGCCAGCCATTCGGCCAACTCCTACGAGCAGTACTTC
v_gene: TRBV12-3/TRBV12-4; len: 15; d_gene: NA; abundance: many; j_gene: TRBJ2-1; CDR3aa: CASSPMTGLYNEQFF; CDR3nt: TGTGCCAGCAGTCCAATGACAGGACTCTACAATGAGCAGTTCTTC
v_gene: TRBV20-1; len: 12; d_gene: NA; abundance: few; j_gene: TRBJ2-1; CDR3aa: CSATSYHNEQFF; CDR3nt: TGCAGTGCTACCTCCTACCACAATGAGCAGTTCTTC
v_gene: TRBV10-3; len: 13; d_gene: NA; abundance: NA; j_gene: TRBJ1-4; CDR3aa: CAIRDGDNEKLFF; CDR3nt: TGTGCCATCCGGGACGGGGATAATGAAAAACTGTTTTTT
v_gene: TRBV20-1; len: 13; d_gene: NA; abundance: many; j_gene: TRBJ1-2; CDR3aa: CRPGPPGGYGYTF; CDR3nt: TGCAGACCGGGACCTCCAGGAGGCTATGGCTACACCTTC
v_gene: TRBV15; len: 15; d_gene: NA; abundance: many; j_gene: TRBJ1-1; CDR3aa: CATSRGRGMNTEAFF; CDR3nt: TGTGCCACCAGCAGAGGGAGGGGAATGAACACTGAAGCTTTCTTT
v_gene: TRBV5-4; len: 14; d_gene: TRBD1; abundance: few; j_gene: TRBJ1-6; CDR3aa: CASSLGDSYSPLHF; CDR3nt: TGTGCCAGCAGCTTGGGGGACAGTTATTCACCCCTCCACTTT
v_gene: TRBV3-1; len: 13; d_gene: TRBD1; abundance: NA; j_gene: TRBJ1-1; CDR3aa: CASSLQGARGAFF; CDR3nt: TGTGCCAGCAGCCTCCAGGGGGCACGGGGAGCTTTCTTT
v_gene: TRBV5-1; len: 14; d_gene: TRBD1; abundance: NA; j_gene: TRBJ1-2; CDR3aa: CASTATGGSGGYTF; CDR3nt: TGCGCCAGCACCGCGACAGGGGGATCCGGAGGCTACACCTTC
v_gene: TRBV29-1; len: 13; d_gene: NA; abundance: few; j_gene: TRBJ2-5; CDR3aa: CSTAPVLTETQYF; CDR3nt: TGCAGCACCGCCCCGGTCTTGACGGAGACCCAGTACTTC
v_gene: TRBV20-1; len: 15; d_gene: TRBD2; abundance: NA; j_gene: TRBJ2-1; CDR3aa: CSAIRTVAGAGEQFF; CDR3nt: TGCAGTGCTATTAGGACTGTGGCGGGAGCTGGGGAGCAGTTCTTC
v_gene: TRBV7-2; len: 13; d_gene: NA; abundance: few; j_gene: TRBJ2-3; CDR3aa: CASSLEWLDTQYF; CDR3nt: TGTGCCAGCAGCTTAGAGTGGCTAGATACGCAGTATTTT
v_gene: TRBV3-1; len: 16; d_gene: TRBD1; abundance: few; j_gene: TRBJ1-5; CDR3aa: CASSRGHGTGNQPQHF; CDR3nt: TGTGCCAGCAGCCGAGGACATGGGACAGGGAATCAGCCCCAGCATTTT
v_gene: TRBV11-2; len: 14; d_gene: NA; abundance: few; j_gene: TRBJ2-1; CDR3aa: CASSLEVGGNEQFF; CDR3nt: TGTGCCAGCAGCTTAGAGGTGGGGGGCAATGAGCAGTTCTTC
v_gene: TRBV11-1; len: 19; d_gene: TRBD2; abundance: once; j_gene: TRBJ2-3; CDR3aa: CASSLVGAWREGRTDTQYF; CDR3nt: TGTGCCAGCAGCTTAGTCGGGGCGTGGCGGGAGGGAAGGACAGATACGCAGTATTTT
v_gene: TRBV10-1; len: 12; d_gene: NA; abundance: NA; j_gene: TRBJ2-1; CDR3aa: CASSVGYNEQFF; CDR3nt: TGCGCCAGCAGTGTTGGCTACAATGAGCAGTTCTTC
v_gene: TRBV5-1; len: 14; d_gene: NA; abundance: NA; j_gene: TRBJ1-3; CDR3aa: CASRDLLGGNTIYF; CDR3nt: TGCGCCAGCAGGGATCTCCTCGGAGGAAACACCATATATTTT
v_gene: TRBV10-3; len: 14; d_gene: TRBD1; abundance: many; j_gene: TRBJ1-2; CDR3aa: CAITMDRGTRGYTF; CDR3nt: TGTGCCATCACCATGGACAGGGGGACGCGTGGCTACACCTTC
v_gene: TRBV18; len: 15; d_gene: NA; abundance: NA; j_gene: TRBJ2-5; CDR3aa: CASSPTQGGQETQYF; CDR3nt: TGTGCCAGCTCACCAACACAGGGAGGACAAGAGACCCAGTACTTC
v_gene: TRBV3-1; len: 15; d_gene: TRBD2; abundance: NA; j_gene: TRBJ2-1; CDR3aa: CASRVGTSRIWEQFF; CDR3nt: TGTGCCAGCAGGGTCGGGACTAGCAGGATCTGGGAGCAGTTCTTC
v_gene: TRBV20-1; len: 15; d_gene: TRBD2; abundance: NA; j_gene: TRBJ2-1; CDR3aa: CSAVRAGGTFDEQFF; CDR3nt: TGCAGTGCTGTTAGAGCGGGAGGTACTTTCGATGAGCAGTTCTTC
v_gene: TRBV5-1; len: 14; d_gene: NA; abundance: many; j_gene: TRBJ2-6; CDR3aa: CASSSPPGANVLTF; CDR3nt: TGCGCCAGCAGCTCCCCACCTGGGGCCAACGTCCTGACTTTC
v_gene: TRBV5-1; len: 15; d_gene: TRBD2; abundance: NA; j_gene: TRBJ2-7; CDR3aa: CASSFGLAGADEQYF; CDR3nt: TGCGCCAGCAGCTTTGGACTAGCGGGAGCGGACGAGCAGTACTTC
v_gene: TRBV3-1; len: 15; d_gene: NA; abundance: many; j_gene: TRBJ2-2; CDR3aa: CASSQGGSNTGELFF; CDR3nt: TGTGCCAGCAGCCAAGGCGGATCGAACACCGGGGAGCTGTTTTTT
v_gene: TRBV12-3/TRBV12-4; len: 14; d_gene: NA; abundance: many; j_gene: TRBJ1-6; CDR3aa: CASTLGRENSPLHF; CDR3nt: TGTGCCAGCACCTTGGGCAGGGAAAACTCACCCCTCCACTTT
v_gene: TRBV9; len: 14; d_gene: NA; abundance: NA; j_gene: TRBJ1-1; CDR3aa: CASSAQEINTEAFF; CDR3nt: TGTGCCAGCAGCGCACAGGAAATCAACACTGAAGCTTTCTTT
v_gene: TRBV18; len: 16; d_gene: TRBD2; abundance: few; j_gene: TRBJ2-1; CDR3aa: CASSPPLAGGNNEQFF; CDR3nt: TGTGCCAGCTCACCCCCCCTAGCGGGAGGCAACAATGAGCAGTTCTTC
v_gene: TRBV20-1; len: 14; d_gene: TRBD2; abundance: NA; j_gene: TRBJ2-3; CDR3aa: CSSDYLAGTDTQYF; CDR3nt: TGCAGCTCTGACTATTTAGCGGGTACAGATACGCAGTATTTT
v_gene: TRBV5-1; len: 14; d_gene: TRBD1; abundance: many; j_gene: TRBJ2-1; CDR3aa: CASGTGPRTNEQFF; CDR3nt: TGCGCCAGCGGGACAGGGCCCCGTACAAATGAGCAGTTCTTC
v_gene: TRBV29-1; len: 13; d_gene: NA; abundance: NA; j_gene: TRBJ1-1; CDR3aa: CSGTHGGNTEAFF; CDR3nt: TGCAGCGGGACCCATGGGGGGAACACTGAAGCTTTCTTT
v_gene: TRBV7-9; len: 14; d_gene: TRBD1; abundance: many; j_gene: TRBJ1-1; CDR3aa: CASSSLTGRTEAFF; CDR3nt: TGTGCCAGCAGCTCGCTGACAGGGAGGACTGAAGCTTTCTTT
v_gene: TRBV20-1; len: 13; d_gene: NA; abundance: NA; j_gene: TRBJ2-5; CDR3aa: CSAREGQKETQYF; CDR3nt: TGCAGTGCTAGGGAAGGACAGAAAGAGACCCAGTACTTC
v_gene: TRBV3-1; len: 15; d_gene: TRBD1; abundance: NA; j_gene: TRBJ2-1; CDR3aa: CASSQGTGAYNEQFF; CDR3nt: TGTGCCAGCAGCCAAGGGACAGGGGCCTACAATGAGCAGTTCTTC
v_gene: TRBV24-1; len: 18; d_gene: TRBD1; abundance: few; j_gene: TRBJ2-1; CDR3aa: CATSDPTATGETYNEQFF; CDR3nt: TGTGCCACCAGTGACCCTACCGCGACAGGGGAGACCTACAATGAGCAGTTCTTC
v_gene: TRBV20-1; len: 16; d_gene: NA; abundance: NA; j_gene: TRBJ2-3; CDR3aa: CSAVSGTLYSTDTQYF; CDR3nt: TGCAGTGCGGTGAGCGGAACCCTATACAGCACAGATACGCAGTATTTT
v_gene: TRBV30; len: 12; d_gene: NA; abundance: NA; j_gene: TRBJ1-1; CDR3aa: CAWSISNTEAFF; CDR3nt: TGTGCCTGGAGTATTTCGAACACTGAAGCTTTCTTT
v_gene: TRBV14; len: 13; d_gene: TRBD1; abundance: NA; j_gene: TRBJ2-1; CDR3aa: CASSQGIRGSRFF; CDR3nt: TGTGCCAGCAGCCAAGGAATCAGGGGGTCTCGGTTCTTC
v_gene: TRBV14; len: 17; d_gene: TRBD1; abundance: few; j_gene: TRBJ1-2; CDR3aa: CASSQDRRTGWDYGYTF; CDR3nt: TGTGCCAGCAGCCAAGATAGAAGGACAGGGTGGGACTATGGCTACACCTTC